The clone carrying this T cell receptor beta chain was seen a few times. The antigen remains undetermined. In germline, CDR1 is MGHRA, CDR2 YSYEKL. This CDR3 is 12 amino acids long. Trimming took 1 base from V and 9 from J, leaving 7 bases between them. Sequencing used immunoSEQ multiplex PCR; TCRdb keeps in-frame clones, though not all of them. This sample yields more than 45,000 clones, of which 70% to 90% are seen a single time; around 12% belongs to the top ten. The record originates from a study of OX40 agonist ivuxolimab in advanced cancers. On the study more broadly: Ivuxolimab doses were 0.01, 0.1, 0.3, 1.5, 3 or 10 mg/kg every 2 weeks. Dose-escalation patients' cancers were hepatocellular carcinoma, melanoma, renal cell or head and neck cancer. Notes on the study in general: In the 0.1 to 3.0 mg/kg range, CD4+ and CD8+ blood T cells had expanded clonally by week 6.

V gene TRBV4-1 combines with J gene TRBJ2-1, with unresolved D. The starting material was CD4+ or CD8+ T cells sorted from blood, obtained in a trial of the OX40 agonist ivuxolimab. The source is an adult with an advanced solid tumor such as melanoma, head and neck, liver or kidney cancer. The CDR3 bases are TGCGCCAGCAGCCAAGTGGGCCCTGAGCAGTTCTTC. Protein sequence: CASSQVGPEQFF.